The rows below give T cell receptor beta chains drawn from one sample of a study of PD-L1 blockade in urothelial cancer. Assay used: immunoSEQ multiplex PCR; TCRdb lists only in-frame clones, some missing. The data show about 63,000 clones, 81% seen once. The specimen comprised PBMCs, sampled around atezolizumab (anti-PD-L1) treatment. These receptors all stem from a man in his sixties or seventies with urothelial cancer. Each CDR3 is given without its conserved first and last residue. Each record gives: J gene, clone size, V gene, CDR3 protein. Clone size is shown for a subset of rows, as once, few, many or a class of expanded clone.

>TRBJ1-3|.|TRBV5-5
ASSRGDSGNTIY
>TRBJ1-1|.|TRBV2
ASTSGTMNTEAF
>TRBJ2-3|.|TRBV6-6
ASSAMTGNRGDTQY
>TRBJ2-7|.|TRBV13
ASSLTGSEQY
>TRBJ2-1|.|TRBV5-1
ASSSGTRPKYNEQF
>TRBJ1-4|.|TRBV19
ASSSQTGGTNEKLF
>TRBJ2-3|.|TRBV11-3
ASSLAAGQGNTDTQY
>TRBJ2-3|.|TRBV2
ASSEGGPQY
>TRBJ1-5|.|TRBV10-3
AISESLRRGNQPQH
>TRBJ1-1|.|TRBV28
ASRDREAF
>TRBJ1-2|.|TRBV12-5
ASGLVPGALGGYT
>TRBJ1-2|few|TRBV11-2
ASSFPRERYGYT
>TRBJ1-2|once|TRBV5-6
ASTIRDRNLNYGYT
>TRBJ2-3|.|TRBV7-9
ASSSLGDRGRDTQY
>TRBJ1-2|.|TRBV6-5
ASRRGRTYGYT
>TRBJ2-5|.|TRBV7-2
ASSSGLALETQY
>TRBJ2-7|.|TRBV11-3
ASSFEAGLTYEQY
>TRBJ2-6|.|TRBV7-3
ASSKTGSGGANVLT
>TRBJ1-6|.|TRBV7-8
ASSTLVGGNSPLH
>TRBJ2-6|.|TRBV4-2
ASSQEGDPAGANVLT
>TRBJ2-5|.|TRBV5-5
ASSLLAGGQETQY
>TRBJ2-3|.|TRBV5-1
ASSSETGSTDTQY
>TRBJ2-5|.|TRBV6-6
ASSLLGRRETQY
>TRBJ1-2|.|TRBV5-1
ASSLGQGAINYGYT
>TRBJ1-1|.|TRBV19
ASSRGINTEAF
>TRBJ2-1|.|TRBV6-1
ASSEAGAHYNEQF
>TRBJ2-5|once|TRBV28
ASSPQRVETQY
>TRBJ2-4|.|TRBV18
ASSPPGQGAGGKNIQY
>TRBJ2-7|.|TRBV6-5
ASSSPLAGGLYEQY
>TRBJ2-3|.|TRBV18
ASSPLQVTSTDTQY
>TRBJ1-1|.|TRBV4-1
ASSHLPPRQGWRNTEAF
>TRBJ2-7|.|TRBV29-1
SVEVASAGNEQY
>TRBJ2-5|.|TRBV11-3
ASSPRDRGRETQY
>TRBJ1-5|once|TRBV7-9
ASSLASGTDSNQPQH
>TRBJ2-1|.|TRBV6-4
ASSFSGRMTDEQF
>TRBJ2-7|.|TRBV4-1
ASSQVSGGDYEQY
>TRBJ2-3|once|TRBV30
AWRGGLAGTDTQY
>TRBJ2-4|few|TRBV18
ASSPSQALTSGRAKNIQY
>TRBJ2-2|.|TRBV5-1
ASSSQPTGGTGELF
>TRBJ2-3|.|TRBV11-2
ASRRYRGRGTDTQY
>TRBJ2-7|.|TRBV4-3
ASSQEMGLAGSFYEQY
>TRBJ2-3|.|TRBV19
ASTSGQRSTDTQY
>TRBJ2-7|large|TRBV6-5
ASSYSVGLANEQY
>TRBJ2-5|.|TRBV11-2
ASSSDSGEGTQY
>TRBJ2-2|.|TRBV4-1
ASSQESGANTGELF
>TRBJ2-1|.|TRBV19
ASSPERERKNEQF
>TRBJ2-5|once|TRBV5-1
ASSLWLQETQY
>TRBJ1-4|.|TRBV30
AWPRGGLTTNEKLF
>TRBJ1-2|.|TRBV5-4
ASSLGQGSYGYT
>TRBJ2-7|.|TRBV7-9
ASSLGGQSYEQY
>TRBJ1-3|once|TRBV7-2
ASSSPGLINTIY
>TRBJ2-3|.|TRBV6-1
ASSVVSGTDTQY
>TRBJ1-1|.|TRBV11-2
ASSRRQGASTEAF
>TRBJ2-1|.|TRBV7-3
ASSQQTSGRDEQF
>TRBJ2-1|.|TRBV7-7
ASSLDDGYNEQF
>TRBJ1-1|.|TRBV4-1
ASSRQVGGQIMNTEAF
>TRBJ2-2|few|TRBV7-7
ASSFDSPGLEPTGELF
>TRBJ2-1|.|TRBV7-2
ASSSGRTSGRSNEQF